This is a list of T cell receptor beta chains from one sample in a study of neoadjuvant anti-PD-1 for oral cavity cancer. Assay: immunoSEQ multiplex PCR; the TCRdb copy retains only in-frame clones and omits some. The sample holds 60,000 to 75,000 clones, about 83% seen once. The starting material was PBMCs, obtained before nivolumab (anti-PD-1) treatment. These receptors were taken from a person aged 40-85 years with oral cavity squamous cell carcinoma. CDR3s include the opening cysteine and the closing phenylalanine or tryptophan. A D gene is named only where the DNA matches it firmly. For some rows the clone size is stated as once, few or many, or as a class when expanded; others skip it.

V gene,clone size,D gene,J gene,CDR3 protein,CDR3 DNA
TRBV2,-,-,TRBJ2-3,CASSARFTDTQYF,TGTGCCAGCAGTGCTCGGTTCACAGATACGCAGTATTTT
TRBV9,-,-,TRBJ1-5,CASSGRGGQPQHF,TGTGCCAGCAGCGGCAGGGGAGGCCAGCCCCAGCATTTT
TRBV29-1,-,-,TRBJ2-1,CSVSTERQFF,TGCAGCGTTTCGACAGAGAGGCAGTTCTTC
TRBV7-9,once,-,TRBJ2-7,CALAEVASYEQYF,TGTGCCCTCGCCGAGGTAGCCTCCTACGAGCAGTACTTC
TRBV5-4,-,-,TRBJ1-3,CASSLDLLSGNTIYF,TGTGCCAGCAGCTTGGACCTGCTCTCTGGAAACACCATATATTTT
TRBV6-1,-,-,TRBJ1-2,CASSPNRSLIYGYTF,TGTGCCAGCAGCCCCAACCGGAGTCTCATTTATGGCTACACCTTC
TRBV9,-,-,TRBJ2-3,CASSGGADTQYF,TGTGCCAGCAGCGGTGGGGCAGATACGCAGTATTTT
TRBV19,-,-,TRBJ1-1,CASALAATRGTEAFF,TGTGCCAGCGCTCTAGCGGCCACGAGAGGCACTGAAGCTTTCTTT
TRBV19,-,TRBD1,TRBJ1-5,CASGDRTSQPQHF,TGTGCCAGTGGGGACAGGACATCACAGCCCCAGCATTTT
TRBV30,few,-,TRBJ1-2,CACQRDYGYTF,TGTGCCTGCCAGCGTGACTATGGCTACACCTTC
TRBV7-3,-,-,TRBJ2-3,CASSQTDTQYF,TGTGCCAGCAGCCAAACGGATACGCAGTATTTT
TRBV6-1,few,TRBD1,TRBJ2-1,CASRTPGGSYNEQFF,TGTGCCAGCAGGACTCCAGGGGGCTCCTACAATGAGCAGTTCTTC
TRBV7-8,-,-,TRBJ2-7,CASSLNYEQYF,TGTGCCAGCAGCTTAAACTACGAGCAGTACTTC
TRBV20-1,-,-,TRBJ2-1,CSAHDQPGQFF,TGCAGTGCGCATGACCAGCCGGGACAGTTCTTC
TRBV27,-,-,TRBJ1-2,CASSVFFGGGDYGYTF,TGTGCCAGCAGTGTTTTTTTTGGGGGCGGTGACTATGGCTACACCTTC
TRBV27,-,-,TRBJ2-1,CASSLSGSNEQFF,TGTGCCAGCAGTTTGTCAGGGTCTAATGAGCAGTTCTTC
TRBV6-6,-,-,TRBJ2-5,CASTWGIQETQYF,TGTGCCAGCACCTGGGGGATCCAAGAGACCCAGTACTTC
TRBV27,-,-,TRBJ2-7,CASSYEQYF,TGTGCCAGCAGCTACGAGCAGTACTTC
TRBV5-4,-,TRBD2,TRBJ2-7,CASSLSGVHPYEQYF,TGTGCCAGCAGCCTTAGCGGGGTTCACCCCTACGAGCAGTACTTC
TRBV12-5,-,TRBD2,TRBJ2-1,CASGLVSGGEQFF,TGTGCTAGTGGTTTGGTATCGGGGGGTGAGCAGTTCTTC
TRBV16,-,-,TRBJ2-7,CASSQSAGAPEQYF,TGTGCCAGCAGCCAATCGGCGGGGGCACCCGAGCAGTACTTC
TRBV5-1,-,TRBD1,TRBJ1-1,CASSSLTGRNTEAFF,TGCGCCAGCAGCTCGTTGACAGGGCGGAACACTGAAGCTTTCTTT
TRBV13,few,TRBD1,TRBJ2-5,CASSKALDRAEETQYF,TGTGCCAGCAGCAAAGCCTTGGACAGGGCGGAGGAGACCCAGTACTTC